This TCR beta chain was recorded in a study of blood T cell repertoires in COVID-19. There are 11 residues in the CDR3. V lost 4 bases and J lost 6, with 9 bases in between. Per the germline V gene, CDR1 is DFQATT and CDR2 is SNEGSKA (reference sequence). Original processing notes: It was from reference gene primer amplification that nucleated cell counts were estimated. Method: immunoSEQ multiplex PCR; TCRdb's copy keeps in-frame clones and lacks some. V, J and clone size reflect that table, while D and trimming were determined from the DNA. The top ten clones hold approximately 1% of a sample with roughly 380,000 clones, roughly 90% of them seen once. Everyone who took part was roughly 18 to 100 years old, and they came from over 20 US areas. Clinical histories supplied by participants themselves formed the basis of cohort assignment.

The clonotype was recovered from a woman aged 30 to 39 who had been exposed to COVID-19. Sequenced sample: PBMCs or T cells enriched from blood (not recorded which). The V and J genes are TRBV20-1 and TRBJ1-1; no firm D call. As DNA, the CDR3 is TGCAGTGCTATGGGAGGGTCTGAAGCTTTCTTT. Its protein is CSAMGGSEAFF.